Presented here are 4 T cell receptor beta chains from one specimen sequenced in a study of cytomegalovirus exposure and HLA in healthy donors. This PCR relied on a set of 60 Vbeta primers and 13 Jbeta primers. Measured with immunoSEQ multiplex PCR; TCRdb has only the in-frame clones, and not every one. The sample shows some 100,000 clones, 60% to 85% of them seen only once. Sequencing used PBMCs. Receptors originate from a female donor in good health and CMV-seronegative.

V gene TRBV5-4 combines with J gene TRBJ2-5; 10 bases match TRBD2. The CDR3 covers 16 residues. The ends lost 4 bases at V and 2 bases at J; junction bases unmatched: 8. Germline CDR1 SGHNT, CDR2 YYREEE (reference sequence). The CDR3 DNA sequence: TGTGCCAGCAGCCTGAAGAGCGGGGGGGCTCAAGAGACCCAGTACTTC. It specifies CASSLKSGGAQETQYF.

The V and J genes are TRBV4-3 and TRBJ1-2; D possibly corresponds to TRBD1 (5 bases). Germline V gene data show CDR1 as LGHNA and CDR2 as YSLEER. The CDR3 covers 13 residues. Trimming took off 1 base at V and 5 bases at J, with 8 bases between the two ends. The CDR3 protein is CASSQAAGYGYTF. DNA of the CDR3: TGCGCCAGCAGCCAAGCTGCAGGGTATGGCTACACCTTC.

The J gene is TRBJ2-2, the V gene TRBV2, with 7 positions matching TRBD2. The germline gives CDR1 SNHLY, CDR2 FYNNEI. Trimming removed 8 bases from V and 7 bases from J; junction bases left unmatched: 10. This CDR3 region has 14 residues. Written as DNA, the CDR3 is TGTGCCAGCCAAATACAAACTAGCGACGGGGAGCTGTTTTTT. Protein sequence: CASQIQTSDGELFF.

This chain links TRBV13 with TRBJ2-7; 11 bases align to TRBD1. The CDR3 sequence is 13 residues long. The V segment lost 5 bases and the J segment 6 bases; nucleotides outside the gene matches: 3. Germline V lookup: CDR1 PRHDT, CDR2 FYEKMQ (reference sequence). The CDR3 region is CASSEDRGLEQYF. For the CDR3, the DNA is TGTGCCAGCAGCGAGGACAGGGGGCTCGAGCAGTACTTC.